The 31 T cell receptor beta chains in this list originate from one sample, sequenced in a study of blood T cell repertoires in COVID-19. Clones were sequenced by immunoSEQ multiplex PCR, and TCRdb holds only the in-frame ones, with some missing. Of around 180,000 clones listed, about 84% were seen once; the top ten hold 5.5% to 7.5%. Sequenced input: peripheral blood. These receptors originate from a human donor in a cohort sampled during active COVID-19.

The CDR3 DNA is TGCGCCAGCAGCGTCGGGCCTAGGGGTACCGGGGAGCTGTTTTTT. Amino acid sequence: CASSVGPRGTGELFF. V usage is TRBV4-1 and J usage is TRBJ2-2; a possible D gene is TRBD1 (5 bases). Trimming pared 5 bases from V and 5 bases from J, leaving 15 bases between. This CDR3 has 15 residues. The germline V gene encodes CDR1 MGHRA and CDR2 YSYEKL.

The genes are TRBV29-1 and TRBJ1-2; 7 bases line up with TRBD1. With V trimmed by 6 bases and J by 0 bases, 10 bases remained unmatched. The CDR3 covers 15 residues. Looked up from germline, CDR1 is SQVTM and CDR2 is ANQGSEA. This CDR3 reads CSVRDRAEANYGYTF. In DNA form, the CDR3 reads TGCAGCGTGAGAGACAGGGCGGAAGCTAACTATGGCTACACCTTC.

This clone was picked up a small number of times. V and J are TRBV19 and TRBJ2-5, with 7 bases identical to TRBD1. Germline trimming cut 4 bases from V and 2 bases from J; bases unmatched to any gene: 7. The V gene's germline CDR1 is LNHDA and CDR2 SQIVND (reference sequence). The CDR3 is made up of 15 amino acids. The CDR3 coding sequence is TGTGCCAGTAGTAACCGTGGGACAGATCAAGAGACCCAGTACTTC. This translates into CASSNRGTDQETQYF.

V and J are TRBV2 and TRBJ2-1; weak D call: TRBD2 (5 bases). The V gene lost 6 bases and the J gene lost 9 bases, with 12 bases spanning the gap. The CDR3 consists of 12 residues. CDR1 and CDR2 (germline): SNHLY, FYNNEI. CDR3 residues: CASRHRGLEQFF. Here the CDR3 DNA reads TGTGCCAGCAGGCACCGGGGTCTTGAGCAGTTCTTC.

The rearrangement uses TRBV5-1 and TRBJ2-2, with 12 bases aligning to TRBD2. The germline V gene has CDR1 SGHRS and CDR2 YFSETQ. V shed 3 bases, J shed 3 bases, and the junction held 9 bases outside the gene matches. This CDR3 is 18 amino acids long. CDR3 DNA: TGCGCCAGCAGCTCTTCAACCCTAGCGGGGGGGGACACCGGGGAGCTGTTTTTT. It yields the protein CASSSSTLAGGDTGELFF.

The gene calls are TRBV19 and TRBJ1-5; D call uncertain. Germline CDR1 reads LNHDA; CDR2 reads SQIVND (reference sequence). V gave up 3 bases and J gave up 3 bases, with 12 bases separating them. There are 15 residues in the CDR3. CDR3 sequence (DNA): TGTGCCAGTAGTATGGGAGGCTACTCCAATCAGCCCCAGCATTTT. It is translated as CASSMGGYSNQPQHF.

The rearrangement links TRBV27 to TRBJ1-2; TRBD1 might be the D (5 bases). The germline CDR1 and CDR2 sequences are MNHEY and SMNVEV (reference sequence). The V end lost 1 base, the J end lost 0 bases, and 15 bases lay between the germline ends. There are 17 residues in the CDR3. The CDR3: CASSLLFAGRTNYGYTF. The CDR3 nucleotides are TGTGCCAGCAGTTTATTATTCGCAGGGCGCACTAACTATGGCTACACCTTC.

This clone was seen ten or more times. The V and J genes are TRBV19 and TRBJ2-6, with 9 bases lining up with TRBD1. CDR1 is LNHDA and CDR2 is SQIVND in the germline V gene (reference sequence). The CDR3 sequence is 15 residues long. J gave up 1 base and V 8 bases, and 3 bases lay outside the gene matches. The CDR3 loop is CASGQGISGANVLTF. In nucleotides, the CDR3 is TGTGCCAGTGGACAGGGGATATCTGGGGCCAACGTCCTGACTTTC.

The rearrangement uses TRBV5-1 and TRBJ2-7; D possibly corresponds to TRBD2 (5 bases). Looked up from germline, CDR1 is SGHRS and CDR2 is YFSETQ. The V end was cut by 3 bases, the J end by 5 bases, with 15 bases between. The CDR3 spans 14 residues. CDR3: CASSYEGKRNEQYF. The CDR3, as DNA: TGCGCCAGCAGCTACGAGGGTAAGCGGAACGAGCAGTACTTC.

The chain links TRBV21-1 to TRBJ2-1; the table calls TRBD1, which could not be checked here. TRBV21-1 is a listed pseudogene. The CDR3 sequence is 15 residues long. In nucleotides, the CDR3 is TGTGCCAGCAGCAAAGACGGGACAGGGGTCAATGAGCAGTTCTTC. Translation gives CASSKDGTGVNEQFF.

This sequence joins TRBV27 and TRBJ2-1, with TRBD2 matching 7 bases. With V trimmed by 1 base and J by 8 bases, 8 bases remained unmatched. The CDR3 consists of 15 residues. Per the germline V gene, CDR1 is MNHEY and CDR2 is SMNVEV (reference sequence). The CDR3: CASSLFTGGTDEQFF. CDR3 coding DNA: TGTGCCAGCAGTTTATTTACGGGGGGTACGGATGAGCAGTTCTTC.

The V gene is TRBV3-1 (or the pseudogene TRBV3-2), the J gene TRBJ2-5; the match to TRBD2 covers 10 bases. The CDR3 totals 19 residues. The germline CDR1 and CDR2 sequences are LGHDT and YNNKEL (reference sequence). J lost 0 bases, V lost 0 bases, and 10 bases had no gene match. CDR3 coding DNA: TGTGCCAGCAGCCAAGATCACGGGCTAGCGGGGGAATACCAAGAGACCCAGTACTTC. Amino acids: CASSQDHGLAGEYQETQYF.

This rearrangement joins TRBV30 to TRBJ2-5; 9 bases line up with TRBD2. With V trimmed by 2 bases and J by 5 bases, 9 bases remained unmatched. The CDR3 is made up of 15 amino acids. CDR1 and CDR2 from the germline V gene are GTSNPN and SVGIG (reference sequence). The CDR3 region has the DNA TGTGCCTGGAGTCATCTAGCGGGATTAGGGGAGACCCAGTACTTC. This codes for CAWSHLAGLGETQYF.

This clone was counted between two and nine times. This rearrangement joins TRBV7-9 to TRBJ2-7; no definite D call. V was trimmed by 0 bases and J by 0 bases, leaving 12 bases between them. This CDR3 is 16 amino acids long. The V gene's germline CDR1 is SEHNR and CDR2 FQNEAQ (reference sequence). The CDR3 sequence: CASSLAASSSSYEQYF. Here the CDR3 DNA reads TGTGCCAGCAGCTTAGCGGCCAGCTCTAGCTCCTACGAGCAGTACTTC. Supplemented by reference TRBV7-9 and TRBJ2-7, the full variable domain reads DTGVSQNPRHKITKRGQNVTFRCDPISEHNRLYWYRQTLGQGPEFLTYFQNEAQLEKSRLLSDRFSAERPKGSFSTLEIQRTEQGDSAMYLCASSLAASSSSYEQYFGPGTRLTVT.

V is TRBV7-9 and J is TRBJ2-1, with D tentatively TRBD1 (7 bases). The CDR3 length is 14 residues. Germline CDR1 reads SEHNR; CDR2 reads FQNEAQ (reference sequence). The V end lost 5 bases, the J end lost 9 bases, and 17 bases lay between the germline ends. The CDR3 loop is CASSHQGTAGEQFF. The CDR3 DNA sequence: TGTGCCAGCAGCCACCAGGGGACAGCGGGTGAGCAGTTCTTC.

CDR3: CASSQVGGTDNEQFF. In DNA form, the CDR3 reads TGTGCCAGCAGCCAAGTTGGGGGGACCGACAATGAGCAGTTCTTC. V and J are TRBV4-2 and TRBJ2-1; D is perhaps TRBD2 (6 bases). V lost 1 base and J 5 bases, leaving 12 bases between the germline ends. This CDR3 spans 15 amino acids. CDR1 is LGHNA and CDR2 is YNFKEQ in the germline V gene.

CDR3 residues: CASSDRQGYTEAFF. As DNA, the CDR3 is TGTGCCAGCAGTGATAGACAGGGATACACTGAAGCTTTCTTT. The chain has TRBV6-1 and TRBJ1-1, with 7 bases matching TRBD1. The CDR3 sequence is 14 residues long. Germline V lookup: CDR1 MNHNS, CDR2 SASEGT. J was trimmed by 3 bases and V by 3 bases; bases with no gene match: 4.

The V and J genes are TRBV4-1 and TRBJ1-2, with a tentative D call TRBD1 (6 bases). V lost 2 bases and J 6 bases, leaving 16 bases between the germline ends. CDR3 length: 15 residues. The germline CDR1 and CDR2 sequences are MGHRA and YSYEKL. CDR3 region: CASSQPLRRQDGYTF. CDR3 coding DNA: TGCGCCAGCAGCCAACCCCTTAGGCGACAGGATGGCTACACCTTC.

This clone was seen more than once but under ten times. CDR3 region: CASSQPDRGHEQYF. The CDR3 coding sequence is TGTGCCAGCAGCCAACCCGACAGGGGCCACGAGCAGTACTTC. The rearrangement links TRBV4-2 to TRBJ2-7; 8 bases fit TRBD1. V was pared by 2 bases and J by 5 bases, with 5 bases of the junction left unmatched. Germline CDR1 is LGHNA and CDR2 is YNFKEQ. The CDR3 is 14 amino acids.

The chain is built from TRBV7-7 and TRBJ1-2; D remains ambiguous. CDR1 SSHAT and CDR2 FNYEAQ come from the germline V gene (reference sequence). The CDR3 has 19 residues. V lost 5 bases to trimming and J lost 0 bases, with 25 bases between them. This CDR3 reads CASSPKLGLPTPTNYGYTF. The CDR3 nucleotides read TGTGCCAGCAGCCCCAAACTGGGCCTTCCGACCCCTACTAACTATGGCTACACCTTC. Drawing the rest from reference TRBV7-7 and TRBJ1-2, the complete variable domain is GAGVSQSPRYKVTKRGQDVTLRCDPISSHATLYWYQQALGQGPEFLTYFNYEAQPDKSGLPSDRFSAERPEGSISTLTIQRTEQRDSAMYRCASSPKLGLPTPTNYGYTFGSGTRLTVV.

For this clone: Relative to the germline gene, one junction end is altered; a read error may explain this. The same CDR3 can be traced to other DNA sequences in this sample. This chain uses TRBV5-6 with TRBJ1-2; D is uncertain. Germline-derived CDR1 and CDR2 are SGHDT and YYEEEE. This CDR3 is built from 12 residues. CDR3 in amino acids: CASSLGNYGYTF. The CDR3 nucleotides read TGTGCCAGCAGCCTCGGGAACTATGGCTATACCTTC.

This clone has a handful of counts. The CDR3 here is CASSPGQGVLNSPLHF. CDR3 in DNA: TGCGCCAGCAGCCCCGGACAGGGAGTCCTAAATTCACCCCTCCACTTT. The chain carries TRBV5-1 and TRBJ1-6; 8 nucleotides match TRBD1. Per germline, CDR1 SGHRS and CDR2 YFSETQ. After removal of 4 bases from V and 7 bases from J, the junction contained 10 bases not matched to a gene. This CDR3 region has 16 residues.

The chain has TRBV2 and TRBJ1-3; 9 nucleotides match TRBD1. V lost 5 bases, J lost 0 bases, and 8 bases stayed unmatched. The CDR3 covers 17 residues. Germline V CDR1 and CDR2: SNHLY, FYNNEI. CDR3 amino acids: CASSRDRAADSGNTIYF. CDR3 coding DNA: TGTGCCAGCAGTAGGGACAGGGCCGCAGACTCTGGAAACACCATATATTTT.

The chain uses TRBV28 and TRBJ2-1; 9 bases line up with TRBD1. Per the germline V gene, CDR1 is MDHEN and CDR2 is SYDVKM. V was pared by 2 bases and J by 7 bases, with 18 bases of the junction left unmatched. The CDR3 extends over 19 amino acids. The CDR3, as DNA: TGTGCCAGCAGTTTACAAGGACAGGGGATACTCAATTTGGATAATGAGCAGTTCTTC. It yields the protein CASSLQGQGILNLDNEQFF.

The V call is TRBV19, the J call TRBJ1-4; 7 bases match TRBD1. Looked up from germline, CDR1 is LNHDA and CDR2 is SQIVND (reference sequence). The V and J ends lost 4 bases and 4 bases, in that order; junction bases with no gene match: 6. The CDR3 has 15 residues. The CDR3 protein is CASSSVDRVNEKLFF. The CDR3 bases are TGTGCCAGTAGTAGCGTCGACAGGGTTAATGAAAAACTGTTTTTT. Full variable domain (missing parts from reference TRBV19 and TRBJ1-4): DGGITQSPKYLFRKEGQNVTLSCEQNLNHDAMYWYRQDPGQGLRLIYYSQIVNDFQKGDIAEGYSVSREKKESFPLTVTSAQKNPTAFYLCASSSVDRVNEKLFFGSGTQLSVL.

The gene calls are TRBV11-2 and TRBJ1-3, with 9 bases identical to TRBD1. The CDR3 is made up of 13 amino acids. CDR1 is SGHAT, CDR2 FQNNGV, per germline. The V gene end was trimmed by 5 bases and the J gene end by 6 bases; junction bases not matched to a gene: 2. The DNA for the CDR3 is TGTGCCAGCAGCCGGACAGGGGCAAACACCATATATTTT. Its translation: CASSRTGANTIYF.

This clone is classed as medium-sized. The chain links TRBV7-9 to TRBJ1-1, with D perhaps matching TRBD1 (6 bases). The V end lost 4 bases, the J end lost 5 bases, and 11 bases lay between the germline ends. Germline V gives CDR1 SEHNR, CDR2 FQNEAQ (reference sequence). The length of the CDR3 is 13 residues. The CDR3 reads CASSWIRGTEAFF. CDR3 bases: TGTGCCAGCAGCTGGATCAGGGGAACTGAAGCTTTCTTT. Supplemented by reference TRBV7-9 and TRBJ1-1, the full variable domain reads DTGVSQNPRHKITKRGQNVTFRCDPISEHNRLYWYRQTLGQGPEFLTYFQNEAQLEKSRLLSDRFSAERPKGSFSTLEIQRTEQGDSAMYLCASSWIRGTEAFFGQGTRLTVV.

The rearrangement joins TRBV5-6 to TRBJ2-7; D might be TRBD1 (6 bases). Germline V lookup: CDR1 SGHDT, CDR2 YYEEEE. This CDR3 comprises 14 residues. Trimming took off 6 bases at V and 7 bases at J, with 20 bases between the two ends. CDR3 bases: TGTGCCAGCAACCCGGGACACGGGTTTGAGGAGCAGTACTTC. Its translation: CASNPGHGFEEQYF.

The chain recombines TRBV2 with TRBJ2-7; a possible D gene is TRBD1 (5 bases). V was trimmed by 3 bases and J by 4 bases, leaving 7 bases between them. The CDR3 is 12 amino acids. The V gene's germline CDR1 is SNHLY and CDR2 FYNNEI. CDR3 in DNA: TGTGCCAGCAGTGACCAGGGATACGAGCAGTACTTC. This encodes CASSDQGYEQYF. Combining the CDR3 with reference TRBV2 and TRBJ2-7 gives the whole variable domain EPEVTQTPSHQVTQMGQEVILRCVPISNHLYFYWYRQILGQKVEFLVSFYNNEISEKSEIFDDQFSVERPDGSNFTLKIRSTKLEDSAMYFCASSDQGYEQYFGPGTRLTVT.

The chain couples TRBV19 to TRBJ1-2, with D unresolved. The germline V gene encodes CDR1 LNHDA and CDR2 SQIVND (reference sequence). The CDR3 contains 15 residues. V lost 0 bases, J lost 4 bases, and 12 bases lay in between. The CDR3 DNA reads TGTGCCAGTAGTATAGATCGCGAGGTACGCTATGGCTACACCTTC. It encodes CASSIDREVRYGYTF.

This clone came up a few times. V gene TRBV4-1 combines with J gene TRBJ1-2; D not resolved. Germline V gene sequence: CDR1 MGHRA, CDR2 YSYEKL. V was trimmed by 2 bases and J by 3 bases, leaving 13 bases between them. This CDR3 has 15 residues. The DNA for the CDR3 is TGCGCCAGCAGCCAACGTAGCGACGCCTACTATGGCTACACCTTC. Its protein product is CASSQRSDAYYGYTF.